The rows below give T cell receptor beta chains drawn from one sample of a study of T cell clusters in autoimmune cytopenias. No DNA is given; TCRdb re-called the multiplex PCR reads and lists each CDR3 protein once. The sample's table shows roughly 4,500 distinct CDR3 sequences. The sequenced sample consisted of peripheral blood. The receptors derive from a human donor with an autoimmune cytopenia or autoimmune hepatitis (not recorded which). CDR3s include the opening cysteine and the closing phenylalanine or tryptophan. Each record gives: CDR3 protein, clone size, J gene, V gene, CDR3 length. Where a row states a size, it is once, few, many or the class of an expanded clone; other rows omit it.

CASTDATGDGYTF,.,TRBJ1-2,TRBV27,13
CATSDLGQGRETQYF,.,TRBJ2-5,TRBV24-1,15
CASSPMGVEAFF,.,TRBJ1-1,TRBV18,12
CASSLGQGPQTQYF,.,TRBJ2-5,TRBV5-6,14
CAIRPGAGQPQHF,medium-sized,TRBJ1-5,TRBV6-2/TRBV6-3,13
CASSFGYRGYTEAFF,.,TRBJ1-1,TRBV7-9,15
CASSEARGAGQPQHF,.,TRBJ1-5,TRBV6-5,15
CASSIAKSGRASLDEQFF,.,TRBJ2-1,TRBV19,18
CASSIGQATNEKLFF,.,TRBJ1-4,TRBV19,15
CSVGDNPYEQYF,medium-sized,TRBJ2-7,TRBV29-1,12
CAWSSGQGSEQYF,.,TRBJ2-7,TRBV30,13
CASSFSGGAYNEQFF,medium-sized,TRBJ2-1,TRBV27,15
CSVGGLAGANEQFF,.,TRBJ2-1,TRBV29-1,14
CASSIVSTANQPQHF,.,TRBJ1-5,TRBV19,15
CASSPPMRTSTDTQYF,.,TRBJ2-3,TRBV18,16
CASRHGSRAIRYTF,.,TRBJ1-2,TRBV7-9,14
CASSEGHFGYTF,.,TRBJ1-2,TRBV6-1,12
CAWVHQTGELFF,.,TRBJ2-2,TRBV30,12
CASSPPVAGLYEQYF,.,TRBJ2-7,TRBV18,15
CASRVITDTGELFF,.,TRBJ2-2,TRBV6-4,14
CASSLVPFDSYEQYF,medium-sized,TRBJ2-7,TRBV11-1,15
CASSTGQRGYEQYF,.,TRBJ2-7,TRBV6-1,14
CATSRVGSLTYEQYF,.,TRBJ2-7,TRBV15,15
CASSQSPVAGAADTQYF,.,TRBJ2-3,TRBV4-3,17
CASSYSRAGEGNTQYF,medium-sized,TRBJ2-3,TRBV6-5,16
CASSRQGKTYEQYF,medium-sized,TRBJ2-7,TRBV6-5,14
CASKPDLYNEQFF,.,TRBJ2-1,TRBV19,13
CASSLVEGVLGEQYF,.,TRBJ2-7,TRBV5-6,15
CSATPSGRASDTQYF,.,TRBJ2-3,TRBV20-1,15
CASSLSLAGASEQYF,.,TRBJ2-7,TRBV5-1,15
CASRTGPMNTEAFF,.,TRBJ1-1,TRBV6-2/TRBV6-3,14
CASSLTGSPGELFF,.,TRBJ2-2,TRBV7-6,14
CAYGTGGYEQYF,.,TRBJ2-7,TRBV6-2/TRBV6-3,12
CASSPPSGGRELFF,.,TRBJ2-2,TRBV18,14
CASSMPGGSYEQYF,.,TRBJ2-7,TRBV19,14
CASSDGLAGFYEQFF,.,TRBJ2-1,TRBV6-1,15
CAGGFHYTGELFF,.,TRBJ2-2,TRBV19,13
CASSIVGMDEKLFF,medium-sized,TRBJ1-4,TRBV19,14
CASSQNRDLSYEQYF,.,TRBJ2-7,TRBV4-2,15
CASSYGVDGNF,medium-sized,TRBJ2-7,TRBV6-5,11
CASSTPSGAHNEQFF,medium-sized,TRBJ2-1,TRBV19,15
CASSVMGGNTYEQYF,.,TRBJ2-7,TRBV6-1,15
CASTSRTGVDGYTF,.,TRBJ1-2,TRBV5-5,14
CASSLPNSPLHF,.,TRBJ1-6,TRBV5-6,12
CASSFVGQGGVSNYGYTF,medium-sized,TRBJ1-2,TRBV27,18
CASRGPRENIQYF,medium-sized,TRBJ2-4,TRBV12-3/TRBV12-4,13
CAWSGQVQETQYF,.,TRBJ2-5,TRBV30,13
CASVAGTGGYEQYF,.,TRBJ2-7,TRBV11-1,14
CAWSEGPETQYF,.,TRBJ2-5,TRBV30,12
CASTKQMRENEQYF,.,TRBJ2-7,TRBV6-5,14
CASSYSNTGELFF,large,TRBJ2-2,TRBV6-5,13
CASSLVRREAGEQFF,medium-sized,TRBJ2-1,TRBV11-1,15
CASSEVRGETQYF,medium-sized,TRBJ2-5,TRBV6-1,13
CARTDYTTYNEQFF,.,TRBJ2-1,TRBV6-5,14
CASSGETGKNTEAFF,.,TRBJ1-1,TRBV11-2,15
CASSPLKGAAYEQYF,.,TRBJ2-7,TRBV18,15
CASSRSGTGSKTTNTGELFF,.,TRBJ2-2,TRBV19,20
CASSLNNRENNSPLHF,medium-sized,TRBJ1-6,TRBV5-5,16
CASRGVNGYTF,medium-sized,TRBJ1-2,TRBV6-5,11